This TCR beta chain was recovered during a study of PD-L1 blockade in urothelial cancer. In the study overall: Administration of atezolizumab to patients began in the mid-2010s, at 1,200 mg intravenously every 3 weeks. Blood analysis occurred 3 weeks (second dose) and 6 weeks after treatment start. Prior chemotherapy in patients spanned 0 to 3 regimens.

The germline V gene encodes CDR1 MGHRA and CDR2 YSYEKL. CDR3 length equals 19 residues. Unmatched junction bases numbered 11, after V lost 2 bases and J lost 2 bases. Regarding time point: pretreatment peripheral blood. Pretreatment and on-treatment samples were taken, numbering 1 to 8 per patient. Some clones are missing from TCRdb's copy, which holds only in-frame ones; the method was immunoSEQ multiplex PCR. This sample has 85,000 to 95,000 clones, with around 91% found just once. This TCR was sampled from a man aged 60 to 69 with urothelial cancer. The material sequenced was PBMCs, taken around atezolizumab (anti-PD-L1) treatment. The V call is TRBV4-1, the J call TRBJ2-6; 8 nucleotides align to TRBD1. CDR3 loop: CASSQKGTGSTTGANVLTF. In DNA form, the CDR3 reads TGCGCCAGCAGCCAAAAAGGGACAGGCTCGACAACTGGGGCCAACGTCCTGACTTTC.